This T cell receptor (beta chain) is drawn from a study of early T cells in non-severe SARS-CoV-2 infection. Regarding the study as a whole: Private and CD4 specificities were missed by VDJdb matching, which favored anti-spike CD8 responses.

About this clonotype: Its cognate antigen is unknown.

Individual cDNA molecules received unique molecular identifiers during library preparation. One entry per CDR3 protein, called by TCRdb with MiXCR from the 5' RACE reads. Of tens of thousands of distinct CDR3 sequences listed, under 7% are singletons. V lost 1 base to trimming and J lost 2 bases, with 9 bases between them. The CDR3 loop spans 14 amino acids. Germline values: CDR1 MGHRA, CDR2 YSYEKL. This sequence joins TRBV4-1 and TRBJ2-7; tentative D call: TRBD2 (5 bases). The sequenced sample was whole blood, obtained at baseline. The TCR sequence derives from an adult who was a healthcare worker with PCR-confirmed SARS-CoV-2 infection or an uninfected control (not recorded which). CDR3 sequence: CASSQAPGTYEQYF. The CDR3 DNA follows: TGCGCCAGCAGCCAAGCGCCGGGGACCTACGAGCAGTACTTC.